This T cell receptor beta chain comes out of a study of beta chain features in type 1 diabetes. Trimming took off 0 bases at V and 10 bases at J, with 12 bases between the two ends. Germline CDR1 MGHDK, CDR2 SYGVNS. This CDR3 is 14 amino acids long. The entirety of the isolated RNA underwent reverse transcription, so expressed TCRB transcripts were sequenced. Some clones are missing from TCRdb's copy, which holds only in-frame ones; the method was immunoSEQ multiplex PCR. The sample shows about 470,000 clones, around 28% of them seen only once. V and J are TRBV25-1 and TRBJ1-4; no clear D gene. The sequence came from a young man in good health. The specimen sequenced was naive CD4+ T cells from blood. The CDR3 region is CASSEYGREGKLFF. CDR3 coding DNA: TGTGCCAGCAGTGAATATGGGCGGGAAGGAAAACTGTTTTTT.